The sequence of this T cell receptor beta chain was determined in a study of vaccination and CD4 T cells after COVID-19. The junction had 4 bases not matched to a gene; V was cut back by 2 bases and J by 8 bases. The germline gives CDR1 MNHEY, CDR2 SMNVEV (reference sequence). The CDR3 consists of 14 residues. The treatment denotes: approximately 9-day PBMC culture with coronavirus spike peptide pools or control peptides (ViraFEST assay). Positive PCR tests dated from March to December 2020, predating US Alpha, Beta and Delta variants. The culture of two million PBMCs per well included roughly 10 IU/ml IL-2 and roughly 9.7 ug/ml peptide pools. The Oncomine TCR Beta short-read assay generated sequence data from the DNA of cultured CD4+ T cells. Cultures of CD4+ T cells served as the source for extracting genomic DNA. TCRdb processed the PCR reads anew with MiXCR; each CDR3 protein has one entry. Of 12,000 to 15,000 distinct CDR3 sequences listed, 53% were seen once; the top ten hold less than 15%.

This clonotype was recorded only once. What it recognizes is unknown. The receptor comes from a human donor who had recovered from COVID-19. The chain joins TRBV27 to TRBJ2-3; TRBD1 matches 10 bases. The sequencing input was CD4+ T cells from blood, cultured in vitro. The CDR3 DNA sequence: TGTGCCAGCAGTTTAGACAGGGGGCAGGGTACGCAGTATTTT. It yields the protein CASSLDRGQGTQYF.